Shown below are 28 T cell receptor beta chains from a single sample sequenced in a study of vaccination and CD4 T cells after COVID-19. Their cognate antigens are unknown. The treatment denotes: approximately 9-day PBMC culture with coronavirus spike peptide pools or control peptides (ViraFEST assay). Sequenced with the Oncomine TCR Beta short-read assay was DNA taken from cultured CD4+ T cells. Using its own MiXCR run on the PCR reads, TCRdb lists one record per CDR3 protein. The table records some 14,000 distinct CDR3 sequences, around 50% of them present only once. The sequencing sample was made of CD4+ T cells from blood, cultured in vitro. The origin of the receptors is a human donor who had recovered from COVID-19.

This chain links TRBV19 with TRBJ2-7; 8 bases agree with TRBD1. The CDR3 has 14 amino acids. V lost 5 bases, J lost 7 bases, and 10 bases stayed unmatched. Germline lookup yields CDR1 LNHDA and CDR2 SQIVND (reference sequence). The CDR3 coding sequence is TGTGCCAGTAGTGAAACAGGGGGGCCCCGAGAGCAGTACTTC. Residues: CASSETGGPREQYF.

This clonotype has only a few counts. The V call is TRBV20-1, the J call TRBJ1-2; tentative D call: TRBD1 (5 bases). Germline CDR1 and CDR2: DFQATT and SNEGSKA (reference sequence). This CDR3 region has 14 residues. Trimming left V 0 bases short and J 9 bases short, with 17 bases between. The CDR3 reads CSARENTGGMSYTF. CDR3 coding DNA: TGCAGTGCTAGAGAGAATACAGGTGGTATGAGCTACACCTTC.

V is TRBV20-1 and J is TRBJ2-3, with D possibly being TRBD2 (5 bases). Germline V gene data show CDR1 as DFQATT and CDR2 as SNEGSKA (reference sequence). Trimming cost V 3 bases and J 9 bases, with 13 bases left between them. This CDR3 comprises 12 residues. The CDR3 nucleotides are TGCAGTGCTAGCCACATGGGAGAGACGCAGTATTTT. This translates into CSASHMGETQYF.

The J gene is TRBJ1-5, the V gene TRBV18; D is unresolved. The CDR3 has 14 residues. Trimming took 2 bases from V and 0 from J, leaving 5 bases between them. Germline CDR1 and CDR2: KGHSH and LQKENI. This CDR3 reads CASSPGLSNQPQHF. DNA of the CDR3: TGTGCCAGCTCACCAGGACTTAGCAATCAGCCCCAGCATTTT.

The chain joins TRBV20-1 to TRBJ2-1, with D maybe TRBD2 (5 bases). V lost 6 bases and J 2 bases, leaving 17 bases between the germline ends. This CDR3 has 15 amino acids. Germline V gene lookup returns CDR1 DFQATT and CDR2 SNEGSKA (reference sequence). CDR3 coding DNA: TGCAGTGCCCCTCATAGCGCGGTCCCCTACAATGAGCAGTTCTTC. It is translated as CSAPHSAVPYNEQFF.

This chain uses TRBV27 with TRBJ2-6; D call uncertain. V was pared by 8 bases and J by 0 bases, with 11 bases between. The CDR3 sequence is 15 residues long. The germline gives CDR1 MNHEY, CDR2 SMNVEV (reference sequence). The CDR3 sequence is CASSGLTSGANVLTF. CDR3 nucleotides: TGTGCCAGCTCTGGCCTGACCTCTGGGGCCAACGTCCTGACTTTC.

This sequence joins TRBV12-3 or TRBV12-4 and TRBJ2-5; D tentatively fits TRBD1 or TRBD2 (6 bases each). CDR3 length: 14 amino acids. V was cut by 4 bases and J by 4 bases, with 13 bases left in between. CDR3 amino acids: CASSSHGGVETQYF. The CDR3 DNA reads TGTGCCAGCAGTTCCCACGGGGGCGTAGAGACCCAGTACTTC.

This rearrangement joins TRBV7-6 to TRBJ2-5, with TRBD2 identical over 12 bases. Germline values: CDR1 SGHVS, CDR2 FNYEAQ. The CDR3 has 14 amino acids. Germline trimming cut 3 bases from V and 4 bases from J; bases unmatched to any gene: 0. The CDR3, as DNA: TGTGCCAGCAGCTTGGGACTAGCGGGAGAGACCCAGTACTTC. Translation gives CASSLGLAGETQYF.

This clonotype came up a few times. The rearrangement joins TRBV10-3 to TRBJ1-1; tentative D call: TRBD1 (5 bases). Germline CDR1 ENHRY, CDR2 SYGVKD. The CDR3 totals 14 residues. V was cut by 0 bases and J by 3 bases, with 8 bases left in between. The CDR3 spells CAISESTVYTEAFF. DNA for the CDR3: TGTGCCATCAGTGAGTCGACAGTATACACTGAAGCTTTCTTT.

The V call is TRBV19, the J call TRBJ1-5; D unresolved. Germline CDR1 LNHDA, CDR2 SQIVND (reference sequence). The CDR3 runs 17 residues. With 1 base removed from V and 4 bases from J, the gap between germline ends came to 17 bases. The CDR3 sequence: CASSIGLRLSINQPQHF. As DNA, the CDR3 is TGTGCCAGTAGTATAGGTCTAAGGTTATCGATAAATCAGCCCCAGCATTTT.

This chain joins TRBV20-1 and TRBJ2-2; TRBD2 aligns across 11 bases. This CDR3 is 16 amino acids long. CDR1 is DFQATT, CDR2 SNEGSKA, per germline (reference sequence). V trimming: 6 bases; J trimming: 2 bases; junction bases outside the gene matches: 8. CDR3 protein: CSARHSGRANTGELFF. The CDR3 coding sequence is TGCAGTGCGAGGCATAGCGGGAGGGCTAACACCGGGGAGCTGTTTTTT.

J is TRBJ2-3 and V is TRBV6-2 or TRBV6-3; D perhaps matches TRBD2 (7 bases). The CDR3 has 13 amino acids. Germline assignment: CDR1 MNHEY and CDR2 SVGEGT. Trimming pared 2 bases from V and 9 bases from J, leaving 12 bases between. The chain's CDR3 is CASSYEGGGTQYF. In DNA form, the CDR3 reads TGTGCCAGCAGTTACGAGGGGGGGGGGACGCAGTATTTT.

The rearrangement joins TRBV5-4 to TRBJ2-6, with 14 bases lining up with TRBD2. The length of the CDR3 is 18 residues. The junction had 5 bases not matched to a gene; V was cut back by 4 bases and J by 2 bases. Per germline, CDR1 SGHNT and CDR2 YYREEE (reference sequence). CDR3 nucleotides: TGTGCCAGCAGCCCTCCGGGACTAGCGGGAGCTGGGGCCAACGTCCTGACTTTC. This encodes CASSPPGLAGAGANVLTF.

The chain joins TRBV6-1 to TRBJ2-7; unclear D gene. CDR3 length equals 13 residues. V lost 2 bases, J lost 0 bases, and 5 bases lay in between. The germline V gene encodes CDR1 MNHNS and CDR2 SASEGT. The CDR3 region has the DNA TGTGCCAGCAGTGAATCTAGCTCCTACGAGCAGTACTTC. Amino acids: CASSESSSYEQYF.

This chain connects TRBV7-3 to TRBJ2-5; D call uncertain. V shed 0 bases and J shed 5 bases, with 7 bases lying between them. The germline gives CDR1 SGHTA, CDR2 FQGTGA. This CDR3 is built from 13 residues. CDR3 amino acids: CASSLTGWETQYF. Written as DNA, the CDR3 is TGTGCCAGCAGCTTAACGGGATGGGAGACCCAGTACTTC.

The rearrangement joins TRBV20-1 to TRBJ1-5; D unclear. The V end was cut by 6 bases, the J end by 0 bases, with 6 bases between. Germline assignment: CDR1 DFQATT and CDR2 SNEGSKA (reference sequence). CDR3 length: 12 amino acids. The DNA of the CDR3 is TGCAGTGCGACTCATAGCAATCAGCCCCAGCATTTT. The encoded protein is CSATHSNQPQHF.

V and J are TRBV20-1 and TRBJ2-5, with unresolved D. V lost 0 bases to trimming and J lost 2 bases, with 4 bases between them. This CDR3 is 12 amino acids long. The germline gives CDR1 DFQATT, CDR2 SNEGSKA (reference sequence). The CDR3 DNA reads as TGCAGTGCTAGAGACGATCAAGAGACCCAGTACTTC. Amino acid sequence: CSARDDQETQYF.

The chain carries TRBV20-1 and TRBJ2-1; D is uncertain. The CDR3 consists of 15 residues. Germline values: CDR1 DFQATT, CDR2 SNEGSKA (reference sequence). The V and J ends lost 3 bases and 7 bases respectively, with 19 bases between them. The CDR3 reads CSASKDPGDSNEQFF. DNA for the CDR3: TGCAGTGCTAGTAAGGACCCCGGAGACTCTAATGAGCAGTTCTTC.

V is TRBV20-1 and J is TRBJ1-5, with D unclear. From germline, CDR1 is DFQATT and CDR2 SNEGSKA (reference sequence). This CDR3 region has 15 residues. Trimming stripped 6 bases from V and 0 bases from J, with 15 bases between. The CDR3 DNA reads as TGCAGTGCAGACCCGACCGGTTATAGCAATCAGCCCCAGCATTTT. Translating it yields CSADPTGYSNQPQHF.

CDR3 bases: TGTGCCAGCAGCGCGGACAGCGGGAGGGGAGCGTACACAGATACGCAGTATTTT. Protein product: CASSADSGRGAYTDTQYF. The chain has TRBV7-2 and TRBJ2-3; 10 bases map to TRBD2. V trimming: 5 bases; J trimming: 2 bases; junction bases outside the gene matches: 13. CDR1 is SGHTA, CDR2 FQGNSA, per germline. This CDR3 spans 18 amino acids.

V and J are TRBV7-6 and TRBJ2-5, with 10 bases identical to TRBD1. CDR3 length: 14 amino acids. J gave up 5 bases and V 4 bases, and 4 bases lay outside the gene matches. CDR1 and CDR2 from the germline V gene are SGHVS and FNYEAQ. The CDR3 loop is CASSSRDRGETQYF. The CDR3 region has the DNA TGTGCCAGCAGCTCCCGGGACAGGGGTGAGACCCAGTACTTC.

The rearrangement joins TRBV7-9 to TRBJ2-4, with 7 bases aligning to TRBD1. The CDR3 sequence is 15 residues long. V gave up 5 bases and J gave up 6 bases; unmatched junction bases: 10. CDR1 SEHNR and CDR2 FQNEAQ come from the germline V gene (reference sequence). For the CDR3, the DNA is TGTGCCAGCAGCGTAACGACAGGGCATGGAAACATTCAGTACTTC. Amino acids: CASSVTTGHGNIQYF. Filled out from reference TRBV7-9 and TRBJ2-4, the complete variable domain reads DTGVSQNPRHKITKRGQNVTFRCDPISEHNRLYWYRQTLGQGPEFLTYFQNEAQLEKSRLLSDRFSAERPKGSFSTLEIQRTEQGDSAMYLCASSVTTGHGNIQYFGAGTRLSVL.

The chain combines TRBV15 with TRBJ1-1; D is ambiguous. The CDR3 has 13 residues. Germline V lookup: CDR1 LNHNV, CDR2 YYDKDF (reference sequence). Trimming left V 3 bases short and J 1 base short, with 6 bases between. In DNA, the CDR3 is TGTGCCACCAGCAGGGTCAGGAACACTGAAGCTTTCTTT. It translates to CATSRVRNTEAFF.

This chain links TRBV12-3 or TRBV12-4 with TRBJ2-2; TRBD2 agrees at 8 bases. Unmatched junction bases numbered 5, after V lost 2 bases and J lost 6 bases. The CDR3 is 15 residues long. The CDR3 region is CASSLNGRAPGELFF. The DNA of the CDR3 is TGTGCCAGCAGTTTAAACGGGAGGGCCCCCGGGGAGCTGTTTTTT.

V is TRBV7-2 and J is TRBJ2-1; D perhaps matches TRBD2 (5 bases). The germline V and J ends were trimmed by 1 base and 5 bases, with 12 bases remaining between them. CDR3 length: 15 amino acids. From germline, CDR1 is SGHTA and CDR2 FQGNSA. The CDR3 region is CASSLDWRRNNEQFF. CDR3 in DNA: TGTGCCAGCAGCTTAGACTGGAGGAGGAACAATGAGCAGTTCTTC. Drawing the rest from reference TRBV7-2 and TRBJ2-1, the complete variable domain is GAGVSQSPSNKVTEKGKDVELRCDPISGHTALYWYRQSLGQGLEFLIYFQGNSAPDKSGLPSDRFSAERTGGSVSTLTIQRTQQEDSAVYLCASSLDWRRNNEQFFGPGTRLTVL.

This chain links TRBV18 with TRBJ2-3; a possible D gene is TRBD1 (5 bases). Trimming pared 5 bases from V and 6 bases from J, leaving 15 bases between. The CDR3 has 14 amino acids. Looked up from germline, CDR1 is KGHSH and CDR2 is LQKENI. The CDR3 coding sequence is TGTGCCAGCTCAACCAAGACAGTTGGGGATACGCAGTATTTT. Its translation is CASSTKTVGDTQYF.

The rearrangement links TRBV20-1 to TRBJ2-7; D is uncertain. Germline loops: CDR1 DFQATT, CDR2 SNEGSKA (reference sequence). CDR3 size: 13 residues. Trimming cost V 1 base and J 1 base, with 8 bases left between them. CDR3 protein: CSARVTPSYEQYF. The CDR3 bases are TGCAGTGCTAGAGTTACACCTTCCTACGAGCAGTACTTC.

The chain uses TRBV11-2 and TRBJ2-3, with D possibly being TRBD1 (6 bases). The CDR3 has 13 amino acids. The germline V gene encodes CDR1 SGHAT and CDR2 FQNNGV. The V gene lost 3 bases and the J gene lost 4 bases, with 8 bases spanning the gap. CDR3 nucleotides: TGTGCCAGCAGCTTTGAGGGGGCAGATACGCAGTATTTT. It translates to CASSFEGADTQYF.